This passage covers 10 T cell receptor beta chains from one sample sequenced in a study of vaccination and CD4 T cells after COVID-19. No antigen is known for these receptors. The sample's treatment: approximately 9-day PBMC culture with coronavirus spike peptide pools or control peptides (ViraFEST assay). The unexposed donor provided CD4+ T cells, which were taken before the COVID-19 pandemic (2011-2018). Cultured CD4+ T cell DNA underwent sequencing with the Oncomine TCR Beta short-read assay. TCRdb re-analysed the PCR reads in MiXCR, keeping a single row per CDR3 protein. The table lists thousands of distinct CDR3 sequences, roughly 43% of them singletons, with 15% to 20% in the top ten. Sequenced input: CD4+ T cells from blood, cultured in vitro. The receptor source for this set is a human donor in good health.

This chain uses TRBV7-8 with TRBJ2-5; 9 positions match TRBD2. J gave up 5 bases and V 1 base, and 8 bases lay outside the gene matches. Germline V lookup: CDR1 SGHVS, CDR2 FQNEAQ. The CDR3 sequence is 16 residues long. In DNA form, the CDR3 reads TGTGCCAGCAGCTTAGGGCGGGGGGGTTTCATGGAGACCCAGTACTTC. It codes for CASSLGRGGFMETQYF. The full variable domain, rest sourced from reference TRBV7-8 and TRBJ2-5, is GAGVSQSPRYKVAKRGQDVALRCDPISGHVSLFWYQQALGQGPEFLTYFQNEAQLDKSGLPSDRFFAERPEGSVSTLKIQRTQQEDSAVYLCASSLGRGGFMETQYFGPGTRLLVL.

This clonotype was counted between two and nine times. The rearrangement uses TRBV19 and TRBJ1-6; the D is unclear. The germline V gene encodes CDR1 LNHDA and CDR2 SQIVND (reference sequence). This CDR3 is 16 amino acids long. V dropped 3 bases and J dropped 7 bases, with 16 bases sitting between them. CDR3 residues: CASSIGWWGNNSPLHF. The CDR3 coding sequence is TGTGCCAGTAGTATTGGATGGTGGGGAAACAATTCACCCCTCCACTTT. The full variable domain, completed using reference TRBV19 and TRBJ1-6, is DGGITQSPKYLFRKEGQNVTLSCEQNLNHDAMYWYRQDPGQGLRLIYYSQIVNDFQKGDIAEGYSVSREKKESFPLTVTSAQKNPTAFYLCASSIGWWGNNSPLHFGNGTRLTVT.

The CDR3 nucleotides are TGTGCCAGCAGTTATAAGGGGAATACCAACACTGAAGCTTTCTTT. As protein: CASSYKGNTNTEAFF. V usage is TRBV6-5 and J usage is TRBJ1-1, with a possible D match to TRBD1 (5 bases). CDR1 and CDR2 from the germline V gene are MNHEY and SVGAGI. Trimming removed 3 bases at V and 2 bases at J, with 13 bases between. The CDR3 sequence is 15 residues long.

The CDR3 coding sequence is TGTGCCAGCAGTTTATCACTCAACGCACGATATTCACCCCTCCACTTT. This sequence encodes CASSLSLNARYSPLHF. The chain joins TRBV27 to TRBJ1-6, with D unresolved. CDR1 is MNHEY and CDR2 is SMNVEV in the germline V gene (reference sequence). This CDR3 comprises 16 residues. V lost 0 bases to trimming and J lost 8 bases, with 14 bases between them.

The chain is built from TRBV6-5 and TRBJ2-2; no clear D. V was trimmed by 4 bases and J by 2 bases, leaving 2 bases between them. CDR3 size: 12 residues. Germline V lookup: CDR1 MNHEY, CDR2 SVGAGI. The CDR3 DNA sequence: TGTGCCAGCAGTTTTAACACCGGGGAGCTGTTTTTT. This sequence encodes CASSFNTGELFF.

The chain is built from TRBV10-3 and TRBJ1-2, with D unclear. V lost 6 bases to trimming and J lost 8 bases, with 16 bases between them. Germline V gene sequence: CDR1 ENHRY, CDR2 SYGVKD. This CDR3 is 13 amino acids long. The CDR3 DNA reads as TGTGCCATCAGCCAGCAAGGAGGGAAGGGCTACACCTTC. Translation: CAISQQGGKGYTF.

This sequence joins TRBV7-2 and TRBJ2-1; the D gene is possibly TRBD2 (6 bases). Germline lookup yields CDR1 SGHTA and CDR2 FQGNSA. V was cut by 6 bases and J by 3 bases, with 15 bases left in between. CDR3 length: 15 residues. The CDR3 here is CASRPGSGYYNEQFF. DNA for the CDR3: TGTGCCAGCAGGCCGGGGAGCGGGTACTACAATGAGCAGTTCTTC.

The chain recombines TRBV20-1 with TRBJ1-2; D remains unclear. Germline-derived CDR1 and CDR2 are DFQATT and SNEGSKA (reference sequence). Between the trimmed V and J ends, which lost 2 bases and 7 bases, there was a span of 14 bases. The CDR3 is 13 amino acids. CDR3: CSARPPGGGGYTF. The CDR3 DNA sequence: TGCAGTGCTAGACCCCCGGGTGGAGGTGGCTACACCTTC.

This chain joins TRBV18 and TRBJ1-1, with D perhaps TRBD1 (5 bases). CDR1 and CDR2 (germline): KGHSH, LQKENI. With 3 bases removed from V and 4 bases from J, the gap between germline ends came to 12 bases. The CDR3 extends over 14 amino acids. The CDR3 nucleotides read TGTGCCAGCTCACCTCAGGGTAGTGGCACTGAAGCTTTCTTT. Amino acid sequence: CASSPQGSGTEAFF.

The V call is TRBV7-9, the J call TRBJ1-1; 10 nucleotides align to TRBD1. With 4 bases clipped from V and 11 bases from J, the junction kept 10 bases outside the gene matches. The CDR3 extends over 14 amino acids. Germline loops: CDR1 SEHNR, CDR2 FQNEAQ (reference sequence). The CDR3 region is CASSSRQGANVAFF. As DNA, the CDR3 is TGTGCCAGCAGCTCTCGACAGGGGGCCAATGTGGCTTTCTTT.